The T cell receptor (beta chain) described here comes from a study of sequential checkpoint blockade in melanoma. Study summary: Randomization was 1:1 between first-line nivolumab→ipilimumab and ipilimumab→nivolumab. After both sequences, patients received maintenance nivolumab.

The method was immunoSEQ multiplex PCR; TCRdb's version includes in-frame clones alone and lacks a portion of them. The sample shows around 13,000 clones, nearly 80% of them seen only once. The CDR3 is made up of 16 amino acids. Trimming removed 9 bases from V and 2 bases from J; junction bases left unmatched: 9. Germline assignment: CDR1 MRHNA and CDR2 SNTAGT. Stated treatment: randomized to nivolumab then ipilimumab (arm A) or the reverse (arm B). No patient had prior DNA-damaging chemotherapy. Sorted cells were live CD3+CD8+, lacking CD19 and CD56, from PBMCs. This clonotype was sampled from a human donor with melanoma. The input for sequencing was CD8+ T cells sorted from blood (inferred from file names), taken from a patient given nivolumab and ipilimumab in sequence. The V call is TRBV6-4, the J call TRBJ2-3; TRBD2 matches 12 bases. The CDR3 region is CASHPTSGGLTDTQYF. In DNA, the CDR3 is TGTGCCAGTCACCCGACTAGCGGGGGCCTCACAGATACGCAGTATTTT.